These T cell receptor beta chains were read from a single sample in a study of T-cell memory formation after mild COVID-19. TCRdb used MiXCR to reprocess the 5' RACE reads, holding one entry per CDR3 protein. The sample lists 400,000 or so distinct CDR3 sequences; 21% were seen once. The specimen was PBMCs or a T cell subset sorted from them (not recorded which). The receptors here all came from an adult woman who had mild COVID-19 (a few samples of this study predate the infection). Cell type and time point are not known. Both conserved end residues are part of each CDR3. The D gene is left open where the match is weak. Clone size is given for some rows only: seen once, a few or many times, or a class if the clone is expanded.

J: TRBJ1-2; size: few; V: TRBV29-1; D: NA; DNA: TGCAGCGTTGATGAAGGGGCGAACTATGGCTACACCTTC; CDR3: CSVDEGANYGYTF
J: TRBJ2-1; size: few; V: TRBV3-1; D: NA; DNA: TGTGCCAGCAGCCAAGGGCTAGAGTCGGGGAAGAGTGAGCAGTTCTTC; CDR3: CASSQGLESGKSEQFF
J: TRBJ2-3; size: NA; V: TRBV7-2; D: TRBD1; DNA: TGTGCCAGCAGCCCAGGACAGGGGTGGACGACAGATACGCAGTATTTT; CDR3: CASSPGQGWTTDTQYF
J: TRBJ2-2; size: few; V: TRBV20-1; D: NA; DNA: TGCAGTGCTAGAGATTTGCGTAACACCGGGGAGCTGTTTTTT; CDR3: CSARDLRNTGELFF
J: TRBJ2-7; size: few; V: TRBV7-2; D: NA; DNA: TGTGCCAGCAGCTTAGAAGGGGGGCGGGTCTACGAGCAGTACTTC; CDR3: CASSLEGGRVYEQYF
J: TRBJ1-1; size: NA; V: TRBV4-1; D: NA; DNA: TGCGCCAGCAGCCAAGAAGGTCACGCTGAAGCTTTCTTT; CDR3: CASSQEGHAEAFF
J: TRBJ2-3; size: NA; V: TRBV2; D: NA; DNA: TGTGCCAGCAGTGAAGCCCCAGTCACAGATACGCAGTATTTT; CDR3: CASSEAPVTDTQYF
J: TRBJ1-5; size: NA; V: TRBV2; D: NA; DNA: TGTGCCAGCGCCCGGCAGAGCAATCAGCCCCAGCATTTT; CDR3: CASARQSNQPQHF
J: TRBJ2-7; size: NA; V: TRBV9; D: TRBD1; DNA: TGTGCCAGCAGCGTGGGGACAGGCGAGCAGTACTTC; CDR3: CASSVGTGEQYF
J: TRBJ1-1; size: NA; V: TRBV7-3; D: NA; DNA: TGTGCCAGCAGTCAACGGGGAGGTTATGAAGCTTTCTTT; CDR3: CASSQRGGYEAFF
J: TRBJ1-6; size: NA; V: TRBV5-1; D: NA; DNA: TGCGCCAGCAGCTCTGAAAGCTCCTATAATTCACCCCTCCACTTT; CDR3: CASSSESSYNSPLHF
J: TRBJ1-1; size: NA; V: TRBV24-1; D: NA; DNA: TGTGCCACCGAACAGGGTCCTGAAGCTTTCTTT; CDR3: CATEQGPEAFF
J: TRBJ2-7; size: medium-sized; V: TRBV12-3/TRBV12-4; D: TRBD1; DNA: TGTGCCAGCAGCTCCGGACAGGGCTACGAGCAGTACTTC; CDR3: CASSSGQGYEQYF
J: TRBJ1-1; size: NA; V: TRBV24-1; D: NA; DNA: TGTGCCACCAGTGAATCAGCGCTGAGGACTGAAGCTTTCTTT; CDR3: CATSESALRTEAFF
J: TRBJ1-1; size: few; V: TRBV20-1; D: TRBD1; DNA: TGCAGTGCTTCTACAGGGGCTGAAGCTTTCTTT; CDR3: CSASTGAEAFF
J: TRBJ1-2; size: few; V: TRBV20-1; D: NA; DNA: TGCAGTGCTAGACCGGAGTATGGCTACACCTTC; CDR3: CSARPEYGYTF
J: TRBJ2-1; size: few; V: TRBV7-9; D: TRBD2; DNA: TGTGCCAGCAGCTACCGGACTAGCGGGAGTGACAATGAGCAGTTCTTC; CDR3: CASSYRTSGSDNEQFF
J: TRBJ2-6; size: few; V: TRBV10-3; D: NA; DNA: TGTGCCATCAGTGGCGGGGCTGGGGCCAACGTCCTGACTTTC; CDR3: CAISGGAGANVLTF
J: TRBJ2-1; size: NA; V: TRBV15; D: TRBD1; DNA: TGTGCCACCAGCACCAGACAGGGGGCCTACAATGAGCAGTTCTTC; CDR3: CATSTRQGAYNEQFF
J: TRBJ2-5; size: many; V: TRBV7-9; D: NA; DNA: TGTGCCAGCAGCAACCCCGGGGAGACCCAGTACTTC; CDR3: CASSNPGETQYF
J: TRBJ2-1; size: few; V: TRBV6-4; D: NA; DNA: TGTGCCAGCAGTGACCAGGGCGGGACAGCGTACAATGAGCAGTTCTTC; CDR3: CASSDQGGTAYNEQFF
J: TRBJ2-4; size: few; V: TRBV12-3/TRBV12-4; D: NA; DNA: TGTGCCAGCAGTTTCCAAGGGAAGGTAGCCAAAAACATTCAGTACTTC; CDR3: CASSFQGKVAKNIQYF
J: TRBJ2-3; size: NA; V: TRBV30; D: NA; DNA: TGTGCCTGGTACCAGACAGATACGCAGTATTTT; CDR3: CAWYQTDTQYF
J: TRBJ2-3; size: NA; V: TRBV6-5; D: NA; DNA: TGTGCCAGCAATCGACCGGGAGCTAGCACAGATACGCAGTATTTT; CDR3: CASNRPGASTDTQYF
J: TRBJ2-5; size: NA; V: TRBV5-1; D: NA; DNA: TGCGCCAGCAGCTTAGCACAGCGCGGAACCCAGTACTTC; CDR3: CASSLAQRGTQYF
J: TRBJ2-7; size: NA; V: TRBV4-2; D: TRBD2; DNA: TGTGCCAGCAGCCAAGGACTAGCGGGGGGCGACATCTACGAGCAGTACTTC; CDR3: CASSQGLAGGDIYEQYF
J: TRBJ1-6; size: NA; V: TRBV7-9; D: NA; DNA: TGTGCCAGCAGCTTAGCCGGGATAGGACAAAATTCACCCCTCCACTTT; CDR3: CASSLAGIGQNSPLHF
J: TRBJ2-3; size: few; V: TRBV25-1; D: NA; DNA: TGTGCCAGCAGTGAAAAGGAGGGGACAGATACGCAGTATTTT; CDR3: CASSEKEGTDTQYF